This T cell receptor beta chain was obtained from a study of cytomegalovirus exposure and HLA in healthy donors. In the study overall: Out of about 410 genotyped donors, less than 90% belonged to the Caucasian-associated ancestry cluster. Study-wide results and caveats: The authors enumerated over 150 TCR beta chains as linked to cytomegalovirus.

As regards this clone: As yet, its antigen is unknown.

Trimming took off 6 bases at V and 6 bases at J, with 12 bases between the two ends. The CDR3 has 12 residues. Germline V lookup: CDR1 MNHNY, CDR2 SVGAGI (reference sequence). Amplification used 60 Vbeta primers and 13 Jbeta primers. The method was immunoSEQ multiplex PCR; TCRdb's version includes in-frame clones alone and lacks a portion of them. Among more than 95,000 clones listed, 80% were seen once. What was sequenced was PBMCs. This clonotype originated in a man aged 30 to 45 in good health and CMV-seropositive. This chain connects TRBV6-6 to TRBJ2-7; TRBD2 is a possible D gene (6 bases). CDR3 coding DNA: TGTGCCAGCAGGGAGGGCATGGGCGAGCAGTACTTC. Translated: CASREGMGEQYF.